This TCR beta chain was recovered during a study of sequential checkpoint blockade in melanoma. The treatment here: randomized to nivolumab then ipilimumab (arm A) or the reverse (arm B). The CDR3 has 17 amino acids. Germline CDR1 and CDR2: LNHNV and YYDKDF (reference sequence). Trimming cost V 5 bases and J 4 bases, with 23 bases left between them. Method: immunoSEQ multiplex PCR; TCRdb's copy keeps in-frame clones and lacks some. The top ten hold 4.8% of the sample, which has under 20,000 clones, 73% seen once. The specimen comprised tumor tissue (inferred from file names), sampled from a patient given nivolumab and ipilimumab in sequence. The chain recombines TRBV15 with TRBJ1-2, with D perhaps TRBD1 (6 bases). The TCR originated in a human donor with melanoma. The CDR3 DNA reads TGTGCCACCAGCCGCGGGGGCCACATCAATTCTCTCTATGGCTACACCTTC. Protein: CATSRGGHINSLYGYTF.